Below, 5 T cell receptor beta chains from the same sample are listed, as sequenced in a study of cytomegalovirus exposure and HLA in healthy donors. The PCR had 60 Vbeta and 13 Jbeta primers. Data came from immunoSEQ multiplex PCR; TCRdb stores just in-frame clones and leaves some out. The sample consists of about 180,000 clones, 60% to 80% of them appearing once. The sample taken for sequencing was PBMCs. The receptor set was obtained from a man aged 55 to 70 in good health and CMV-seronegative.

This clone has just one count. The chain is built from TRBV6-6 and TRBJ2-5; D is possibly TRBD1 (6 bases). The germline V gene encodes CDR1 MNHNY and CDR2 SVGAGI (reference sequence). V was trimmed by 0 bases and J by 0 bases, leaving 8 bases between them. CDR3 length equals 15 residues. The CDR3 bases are TGTGCCAGCAGTTACTCGAGGACAGACCAAGAGACCCAGTACTTC. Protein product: CASSYSRTDQETQYF.

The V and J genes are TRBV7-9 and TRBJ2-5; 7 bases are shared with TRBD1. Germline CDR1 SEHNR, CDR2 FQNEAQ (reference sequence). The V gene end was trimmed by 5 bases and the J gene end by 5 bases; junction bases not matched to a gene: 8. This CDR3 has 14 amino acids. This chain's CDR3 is CASSLTGIWETQYF. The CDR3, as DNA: TGTGCCAGCAGCCTGACAGGGATATGGGAGACCCAGTACTTC.

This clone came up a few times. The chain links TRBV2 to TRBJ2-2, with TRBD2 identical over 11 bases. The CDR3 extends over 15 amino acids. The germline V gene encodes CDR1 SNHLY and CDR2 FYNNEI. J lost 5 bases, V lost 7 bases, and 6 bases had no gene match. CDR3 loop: CASNAGTSGTGELFF. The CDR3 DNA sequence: TGTGCCAGCAACGCCGGGACTAGCGGTACCGGGGAGCTGTTTTTT.

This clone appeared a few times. The DNA for the CDR3 is TGCGCCAGCAGCCAAGTCCCCGGGACAGGGAAACCCACTGAAGCTTTCTTT. As protein: CASSQVPGTGKPTEAFF. J is TRBJ1-1 and V is TRBV4-1; 9 bases line up with TRBD1. CDR3 length: 17 amino acids. In germline, CDR1 is MGHRA, CDR2 YSYEKL. V lost 1 base and J lost 4; bases outside the gene matches: 10.

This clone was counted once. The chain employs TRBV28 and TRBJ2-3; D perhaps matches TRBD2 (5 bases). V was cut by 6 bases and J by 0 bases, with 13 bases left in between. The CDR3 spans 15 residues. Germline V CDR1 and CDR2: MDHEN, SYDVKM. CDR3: CASSERFPSTDTQYF. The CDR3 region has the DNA TGTGCCAGCAGCGAGCGGTTTCCTAGCACAGATACGCAGTATTTT.